These 24 T cell receptor beta chains were sequenced from one sample in a study of blood T cell repertoires in COVID-19. Measured with immunoSEQ multiplex PCR; TCRdb has only the in-frame clones, and not every one. The sample includes over 60,000 clones, 80% to 90% of them seen just once. The sequenced sample consisted of peripheral blood. Every receptor here comes from a woman aged 50 to 60 with active COVID-19.

This rearrangement joins TRBV2 to TRBJ1-1; TRBD1 matches at 7 bases. This CDR3 has 12 amino acids. Trimming at V came to 8 bases and at J to 3 bases, leaving 3 bases not matched to a gene. CDR1 and CDR2 (germline): SNHLY, FYNNEI. Here the CDR3 DNA reads TGTGCCAGCGAAGACAGGGACACTGAAGCTTTCTTT. Translation gives CASEDRDTEAFF.

The CDR3 sequence: CSVEQGSNQPQHF. The CDR3 DNA reads TGCAGCGTTGAACAGGGGAGCAATCAGCCCCAGCATTTT. The chain couples TRBV29-1 to TRBJ1-5; D may be TRBD1 (6 bases). V was cut by 2 bases and J by 1 base, with 6 bases left in between. The germline gives CDR1 SQVTM, CDR2 ANQGSEA. There are 13 residues in the CDR3.

The genes are TRBV7-9 and TRBJ2-2; D unresolved. The germline V and J ends were trimmed by 2 bases and 4 bases, with 11 bases remaining between them. The CDR3 has 15 residues. Germline V gene sequence: CDR1 SEHNR, CDR2 FQNEAQ (reference sequence). The CDR3 here is CASSLMASGTGELFF. The CDR3 DNA follows: TGTGCCAGCAGCTTAATGGCTTCAGGCACCGGGGAGCTGTTTTTT.

V and J are TRBV6-2 or TRBV6-3 and TRBJ2-1, with a possible D match to TRBD1 (5 bases). This CDR3 contains 12 residues. Trimming pared 0 bases from V and 10 bases from J, leaving 7 bases between. Germline values: CDR1 MNHEY, CDR2 SVGEGT. The CDR3, as DNA: TGTGCCAGCAGTTACTCGACAGCAGAGCAGTTCTTC. Translated, it gives CASSYSTAEQFF.

The chain employs TRBV5-1 and TRBJ2-1, with 8 bases lining up with TRBD2. The CDR3 has 18 residues. Unmatched junction bases numbered 8, after V lost 0 bases and J lost 0 bases. The germline V gene has CDR1 SGHRS and CDR2 YFSETQ. Here the CDR3 DNA reads TGCGCCAGCAGCTTGGAGTTCGCCGGGACTAGCTCCTACAATGAGCAGTTCTTC. Translating it yields CASSLEFAGTSSYNEQFF.

V usage is TRBV3-1 (or the pseudogene TRBV3-2) and J usage is TRBJ2-1; TRBD1 matches 8 bases. After removal of 4 bases from V and 5 bases from J, the junction contained 10 bases not matched to a gene. The CDR3 is 16 amino acids. Germline values: CDR1 LGHDT, CDR2 YNNKEL (reference sequence). CDR3 nucleotides: TGTGCCAGCAGCCTCGGACAGGGAGGAATGGACAATGAGCAGTTCTTC. It translates to CASSLGQGGMDNEQFF.

The chain is built from TRBV19 and TRBJ1-2, with 10 bases that match TRBD1. This CDR3 spans 15 amino acids. Germline values: CDR1 LNHDA, CDR2 SQIVND (reference sequence). Trimming took 5 bases from V and 4 from J; bases not matched to a gene: 7. Written as DNA, the CDR3 is TGTGCCAGTAGTCTCACCGACAGGGGGCTCTATGGCTACACCTTC. It codes for CASSLTDRGLYGYTF.

This chain links TRBV21-1 with TRBJ1-5; the DNA was not compared with TRBD1, the D call given in the table. TRBV21-1 is assigned pseudogene status. This CDR3 region has 15 residues. The CDR3 DNA is TGTGCCAGCAGAATTTCAGGGGACAGTCGACAGCCCCAGCATTTT. Protein sequence: CASRISGDSRQPQHF.

V and J are TRBV6-5 and TRBJ2-7; a possible D gene is TRBD1 (6 bases). CDR3 length: 13 residues. Germline V gene sequence: CDR1 MNHEY, CDR2 SVGAGI. Trimming took off 6 bases at V and 5 bases at J, with 14 bases between the two ends. For the CDR3, the DNA is TGTGCCAGCAGCCAAAGAAGGGGGAACGAGCAGTACTTC. It is translated as CASSQRRGNEQYF.

This clone has a handful of counts. The CDR3 spells CVASSGNTIYF. Here the CDR3 DNA reads TGTGTCGCTAGTTCTGGAAACACCATATATTTT. The gene calls are TRBV7-9 and TRBJ1-3; D is ambiguous. There are 11 residues in the CDR3. Germline CDR1 SEHNR, CDR2 FQNEAQ (reference sequence).

In this sample, this clone turned up once. The rearrangement links TRBV19 to TRBJ1-2, with D hard to call. The CDR3 is 12 residues long. V was pared by 7 bases and J by 3 bases, with 9 bases between. The germline CDR1 and CDR2 sequences are LNHDA and SQIVND (reference sequence). The CDR3 region is CASTHRDYGYTF. CDR3 coding DNA: TGTGCCAGTACCCACCGCGACTATGGCTACACCTTC.

The chain links TRBV5-1 to TRBJ2-6, with D possibly matching TRBD2 (5 bases). The germline CDR1 and CDR2 sequences are SGHRS and YFSETQ. CDR3 length: 16 residues. V lost 3 bases and J lost 0, with 10 bases in between. Written as DNA, the CDR3 is TGCGCCAGCAGCTCGGGGTTAGCCTCTGGGGCCAACGTCCTGACTTTC. Encoded protein: CASSSGLASGANVLTF.

V usage is TRBV6-5 and J usage is TRBJ2-5; TRBD2 might be the D (6 bases). This CDR3 spans 16 amino acids. V dropped 0 bases and J dropped 5 bases, with 16 bases sitting between them. Germline CDR1 and CDR2: MNHEY and SVGAGI. The CDR3 reads CASSYSTGSGGETQYF. The CDR3 nucleotides read TGTGCCAGCAGTTACTCGACCGGCAGTGGGGGGGAGACCCAGTACTTC.

The chain links TRBV6-6 to TRBJ1-2, with 7 positions matching TRBD1. The J segment lost 6 bases and the V segment lost 6 bases, leaving 7 bases of the junction unmatched. This CDR3 contains 13 residues. Germline lookup yields CDR1 MNHNY and CDR2 SVGAGI (reference sequence). Here the CDR3 DNA reads TGTGCCAGCAGCCAGGGACAGTTGGATGGCTACACCTTC. Translation gives CASSQGQLDGYTF.

This sequence joins TRBV2 and TRBJ2-3; 9 bases are a match to TRBD1. CDR1 is SNHLY, CDR2 FYNNEI, per germline. V gave up 4 bases and J gave up 0 bases; unmatched junction bases: 2. The CDR3 has 15 amino acids. The CDR3 region has the DNA TGTGCCAGCAGTGGGGACAGGGCCAGCACAGATACGCAGTATTTT. Its translation: CASSGDRASTDTQYF.

The chain carries TRBV13 and TRBJ2-7; TRBD1 agrees at 8 bases. This CDR3 is 15 amino acids long. With V trimmed by 5 bases and J by 1 base, 7 bases remained unmatched. Germline lookup yields CDR1 PRHDT and CDR2 FYEKMQ (reference sequence). The DNA for the CDR3 is TGTGCCAGCAGCGCCTCCGGACAGGGTTCCTACGAGCAGTACTTC. Amino acid sequence: CASSASGQGSYEQYF.

V gene TRBV27 combines with J gene TRBJ1-5; 8 bases fit TRBD1. Per germline, CDR1 MNHEY and CDR2 SMNVEV (reference sequence). The CDR3 consists of 14 residues. V was pared by 3 bases and J by 6 bases, with 4 bases of the junction left unmatched. CDR3 region: CASSLQGAVQPQHF. For the CDR3, the DNA is TGTGCCAGCAGTTTGCAGGGGGCCGTTCAGCCCCAGCATTTT.

The V gene is TRBV30, the J gene TRBJ1-5, with D unresolved. The CDR3 extends over 13 amino acids. The V gene lost 5 bases and the J gene lost 2 bases, with 10 bases spanning the gap. Germline-derived CDR1 and CDR2 are GTSNPN and SVGIG (reference sequence). This CDR3 reads CAWGSGRNQPQHF. CDR3 coding DNA: TGTGCCTGGGGGTCCGGTCGCAATCAGCCCCAGCATTTT.

This clone has a single count. DNA of the CDR3: TGTGCCAGCAGCTCTACTAGCGGGAGAAGAAATGAGCAGTTCTTC. Its protein product is CASSSTSGRRNEQFF. The gene calls are TRBV7-3 and TRBJ2-1; 11 positions match TRBD2. Germline CDR1 is SGHTA and CDR2 is FQGTGA. The CDR3 totals 15 residues. V dropped 4 bases and J dropped 7; count of bases not matched to a gene: 6.

The genes are TRBV7-3 and TRBJ2-1, with 9 bases identical to TRBD2. The CDR3 runs to 16 residues. Germline lookup yields CDR1 SGHTA and CDR2 FQGTGA. J gave up 0 bases and V 5 bases, and 5 bases lay outside the gene matches. This CDR3 reads CASSPLAGSSYNEQFF. CDR3 coding DNA: TGTGCCAGCAGCCCGCTAGCGGGAAGCTCCTACAATGAGCAGTTCTTC.

The chain has TRBV5-5 and TRBJ2-3; D may be TRBD2 (5 bases). This CDR3 has 14 residues. Per germline, CDR1 SGHKS and CDR2 YYEKEE (reference sequence). Trimming left V 2 bases short and J 2 bases short, with 9 bases between. This CDR3 reads CASSFREDTDTQYF. CDR3 nucleotide sequence: TGTGCCAGCAGCTTTCGGGAAGACACAGATACGCAGTATTTT.

The CDR3 DNA reads TGTGCCAGCAGCTTAGCATGGCAGTTCTACGAGCAGTACTTC. Protein sequence: CASSLAWQFYEQYF. V gene TRBV11-2 combines with J gene TRBJ2-7; unclear D gene. Germline assignment: CDR1 SGHAT and CDR2 FQNNGV. The CDR3 sequence is 14 residues long. V was shortened by 1 base and J by 3 bases, with 10 bases between the two germline ends.

The chain has TRBV2 and TRBJ2-4; D is unclear. Germline V gene sequence: CDR1 SNHLY, CDR2 FYNNEI. The CDR3 runs 16 residues. With 6 bases removed from V and 0 bases from J, the gap between germline ends came to 15 bases. The CDR3 nucleotides are TGTGCCAGCAGGGTTAGCACACCCCTAGCCAAAAACATTCAGTACTTC. It yields the protein CASRVSTPLAKNIQYF. The variable domain in full, with the rest retrieved from reference TRBV2 and TRBJ2-4, is EPEVTQTPSHQVTQMGQEVILRCVPISNHLYFYWYRQILGQKVEFLVSFYNNEISEKSEIFDDQFSVERPDGSNFTLKIRSTKLEDSAMYFCASRVSTPLAKNIQYFGAGTRLSVL.

V gene TRBV28 combines with J gene TRBJ2-7, with 9 bases that match TRBD1. This CDR3 region has 17 residues. Trimming at V came to 5 bases and at J to 0 bases, leaving 11 bases not matched to a gene. Germline lookup yields CDR1 MDHEN and CDR2 SYDVKM. The CDR3: CASSARAGTGFSYEQYF. In DNA form, the CDR3 reads TGTGCCAGCAGTGCTAGGGCCGGGACAGGGTTCTCCTACGAGCAGTACTTC.